The clone carrying this TCR beta chain turned up a few times. Its specificity is unknown. This specimen comes from a study of T-cell reconstitution after alpha-beta-depleted transplantation in children. Preparation of the TCRbeta library involved a method that used unique molecular identifiers. MiXCR, run by TCRdb on the PCR reads, gives a single entry per CDR3 protein. The sample consists of approximately 1,000,000 distinct CDR3 sequences, 25% to 35% of them appearing once. Study-level findings and limits: There were reportedly several hundred expanded graft clones from which alpha-beta T cells came about two months after transplant. Some patients' high day-60 TCRbeta diversity was attributed to recipient cells surviving conditioning. When one year had passed after transplant, most T-cell counts and diversity came from newly produced T cells.

Germline V gene data show CDR1 as SGHRS and CDR2 as YFSETQ. The CDR3 is 14 residues long. V lost 2 bases and J 5 bases, leaving 13 bases between the germline ends. The specimen was PBMCs, mostly from graft donor cells, collected 360 days after TCRalphabeta/CD19-depleted stem cell transplant. The rearrangement uses TRBV5-1 and TRBJ1-1, with TRBD1 as a possible D gene (5 bases). The source of this sequence is a boy younger than two who had a stem cell transplant for SCID, so the T cells may come from the graft donor. The CDR3 DNA sequence: TGCGCCAGCAGCTTCGGGGCCCCGGGTACTGAAGCTTTCTTT. This codes for CASSFGAPGTEAFF.